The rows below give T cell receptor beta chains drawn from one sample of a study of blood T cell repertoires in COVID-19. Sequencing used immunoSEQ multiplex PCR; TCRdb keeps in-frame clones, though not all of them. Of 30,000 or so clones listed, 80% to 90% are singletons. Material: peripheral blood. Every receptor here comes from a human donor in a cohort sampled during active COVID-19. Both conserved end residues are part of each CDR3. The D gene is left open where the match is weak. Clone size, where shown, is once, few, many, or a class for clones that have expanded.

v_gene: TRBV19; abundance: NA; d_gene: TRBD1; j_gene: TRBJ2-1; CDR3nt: TGTGCCAGTAGTCGAGTAACAGGGGGCCATCGGATCTTC; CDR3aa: CASSRVTGGHRIF
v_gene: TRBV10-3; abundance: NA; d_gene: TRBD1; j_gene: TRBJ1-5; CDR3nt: TGTGCCATCAGAGGGACAGGGGAAGATCAGCCCCAGCATTTT; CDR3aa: CAIRGTGEDQPQHF
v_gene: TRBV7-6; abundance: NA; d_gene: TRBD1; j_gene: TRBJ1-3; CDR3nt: TGTGCCAGCAGCCTCGGGACAGGGGGCGCGGGGGGAAACACCATATATTTT; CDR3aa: CASSLGTGGAGGNTIYF
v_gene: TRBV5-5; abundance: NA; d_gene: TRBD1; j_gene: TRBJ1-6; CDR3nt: TGTGCCAGCAGCTTGTCTTTTACAGGGGGGCTGGGCTCCTATAATTCACCCCTCCACTTT; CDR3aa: CASSLSFTGGLGSYNSPLHF
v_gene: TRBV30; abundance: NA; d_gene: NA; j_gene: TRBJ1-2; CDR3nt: TGTGCCTGGAGTCCAGGGACATACTATGGCTACACCTTC; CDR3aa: CAWSPGTYYGYTF
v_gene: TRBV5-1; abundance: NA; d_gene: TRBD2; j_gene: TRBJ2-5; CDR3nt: TGCGCCAGCAGCACCCGACTAGCCGCGGGTGAGACCCAGTACTTC; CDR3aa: CASSTRLAAGETQYF
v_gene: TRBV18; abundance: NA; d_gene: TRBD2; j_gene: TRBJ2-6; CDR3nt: TGTGCCAGCTCGCCTGCGGGGGGGCAAGGGGCCAACGTCCTGACTTTC; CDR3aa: CASSPAGGQGANVLTF
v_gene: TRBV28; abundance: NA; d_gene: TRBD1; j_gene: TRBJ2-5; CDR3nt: TGTGCCAGCAGTTTCCCGGGACAGGGGGAAGAGACCCAGTACTTC; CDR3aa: CASSFPGQGEETQYF
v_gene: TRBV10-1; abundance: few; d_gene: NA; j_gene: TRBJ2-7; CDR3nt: TGCGCCAGCAGTGATACAGACAGCTCCTACGAGCAGTACTTC; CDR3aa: CASSDTDSSYEQYF
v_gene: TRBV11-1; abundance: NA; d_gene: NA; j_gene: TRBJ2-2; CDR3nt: TGTGCCAGCAGCCTCCGTGTGGCTTACACCGGGGAGCTGTTTTTT; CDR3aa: CASSLRVAYTGELFF
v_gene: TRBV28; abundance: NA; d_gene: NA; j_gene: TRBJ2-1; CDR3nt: TGTGCCAGCAGTCGACCGGGCAATGAGCAGTTCTTC; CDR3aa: CASSRPGNEQFF
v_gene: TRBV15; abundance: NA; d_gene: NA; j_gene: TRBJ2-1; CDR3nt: TGTGCCACCACCGACCGGGAGAGCTCCTACAATGAGCAGTTCTTC; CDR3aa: CATTDRESSYNEQFF
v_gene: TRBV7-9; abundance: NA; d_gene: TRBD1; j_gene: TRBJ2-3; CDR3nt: TGTGCCAGCAGCTTAGAGGGACAGATCACAGATACGCAGTATTTT; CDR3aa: CASSLEGQITDTQYF
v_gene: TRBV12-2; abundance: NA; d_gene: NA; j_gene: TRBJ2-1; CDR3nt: TGTGCAAGTCGCTTAGGGACTAGCGGGGGGATCGGTGAGCAGTTCTTC; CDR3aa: CASRLGTSGGIGEQFF
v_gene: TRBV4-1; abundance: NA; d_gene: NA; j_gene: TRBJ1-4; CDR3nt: TGCGCCAGCAGCCGGCAGGGTAGAGTCGCTAATGAAAAACTGTTTTTT; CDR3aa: CASSRQGRVANEKLFF
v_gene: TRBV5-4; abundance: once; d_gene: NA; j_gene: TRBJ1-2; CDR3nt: TGTGCCACCACCGTTGGGGGCCGTAACGGCTACACCTTC; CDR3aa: CATTVGGRNGYTF
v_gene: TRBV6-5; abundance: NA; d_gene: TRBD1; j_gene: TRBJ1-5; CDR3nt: TGTGCCAGCAGGGACCCCGGGACAGGCAATCAGCCCCAGCATTTT; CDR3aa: CASRDPGTGNQPQHF
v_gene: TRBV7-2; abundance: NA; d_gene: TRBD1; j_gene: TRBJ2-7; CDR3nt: TGTGCCAGCAGCTTTATGGACAGGGACGTCTACGAGCAGTACTTC; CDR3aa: CASSFMDRDVYEQYF
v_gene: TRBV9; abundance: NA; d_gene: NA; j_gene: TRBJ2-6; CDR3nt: TGTGCCAGCACCGCAATGGCAACTGGGGCCAACGTCCTGACTTTC; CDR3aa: CASTAMATGANVLTF
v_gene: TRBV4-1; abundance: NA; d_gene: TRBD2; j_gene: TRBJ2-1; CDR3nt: TGCGCCAGCAGCCAAGGGGCTAGCGGGGGCCTAAGGGATGAGCAGTTCTTC; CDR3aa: CASSQGASGGLRDEQFF
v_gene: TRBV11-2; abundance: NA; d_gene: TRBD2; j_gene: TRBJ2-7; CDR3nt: TGTGCCAGCAGCTTATCTGGGACTATAAGCTCCTACGAGCAGTACTTC; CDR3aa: CASSLSGTISSYEQYF
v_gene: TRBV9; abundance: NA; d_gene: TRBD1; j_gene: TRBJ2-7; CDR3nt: TGTGCCAGCAGCGTAGTGGGACAGGATGGCGAGCAGTACTTC; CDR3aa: CASSVVGQDGEQYF
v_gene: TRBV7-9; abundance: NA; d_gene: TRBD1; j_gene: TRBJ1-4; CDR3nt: TGTGCCAGCAGCTCGGACAGGGAGGGTGAAAAACTGTTTTTT; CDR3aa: CASSSDREGEKLFF
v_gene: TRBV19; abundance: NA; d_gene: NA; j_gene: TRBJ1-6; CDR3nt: TGTGCCAGTGGAGCCAGGGCTAATTCACCCCTCCACTTT; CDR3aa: CASGARANSPLHF
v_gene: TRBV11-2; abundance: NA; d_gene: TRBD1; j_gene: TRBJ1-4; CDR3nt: TGTGCCAGCAGCTTCGGGACAGGCGAGAAACTGTTTTTT; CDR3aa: CASSFGTGEKLFF
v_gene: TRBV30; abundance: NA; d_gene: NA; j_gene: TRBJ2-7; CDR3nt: TGTGCCTGGAGGCTGGTGGGGCCTGGTAGCTACGAGCAGTACTTC; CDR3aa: CAWRLVGPGSYEQYF
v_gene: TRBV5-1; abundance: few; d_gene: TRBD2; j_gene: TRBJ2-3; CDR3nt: TGCGCCAGCAGCCTCCGACTAGCTTCAGATACGCAGTATTTT; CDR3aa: CASSLRLASDTQYF
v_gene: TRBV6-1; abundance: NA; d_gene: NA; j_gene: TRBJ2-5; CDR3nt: TGTGCCAGCAGTGAAGTGGCAGCGCAAGAGACCCAGTACTTC; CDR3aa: CASSEVAAQETQYF
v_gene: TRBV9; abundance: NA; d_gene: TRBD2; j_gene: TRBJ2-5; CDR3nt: TGTGCCAGCAGCGTAGGAGCGGGGGGGCCTGGAGAGACCCAGTACTTC; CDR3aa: CASSVGAGGPGETQYF
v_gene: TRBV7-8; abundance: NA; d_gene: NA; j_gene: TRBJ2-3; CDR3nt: TGTGCCAGCAGCCCGGGGGGCTCCTCCAGGGGCACAGATACGCAGTATTTT; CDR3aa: CASSPGGSSRGTDTQYF
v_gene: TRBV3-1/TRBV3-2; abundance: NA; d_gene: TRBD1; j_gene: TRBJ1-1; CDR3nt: TGTGCCAGCAGCCTGGGGACAGGGACTGAAGCTTTCTTT; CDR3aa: CASSLGTGTEAFF
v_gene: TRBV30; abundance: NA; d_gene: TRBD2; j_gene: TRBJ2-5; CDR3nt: TGTGCCTGGAGTACGGGACTAGCGGGGGGATCCTTGGATTCCCAGTACTTC; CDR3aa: CAWSTGLAGGSLDSQYF
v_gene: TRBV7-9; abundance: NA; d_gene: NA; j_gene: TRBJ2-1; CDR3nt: TGTGCCAGCAGCTTAAATCAGGGTGAGCAGTTCTTC; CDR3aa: CASSLNQGEQFF
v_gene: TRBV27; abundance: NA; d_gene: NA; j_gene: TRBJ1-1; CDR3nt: TGTGCCAGCAGTTTTCAGGGGCGGGGGACTGAAGCTTTCTTT; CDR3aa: CASSFQGRGTEAFF
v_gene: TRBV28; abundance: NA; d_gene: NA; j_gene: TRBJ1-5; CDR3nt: TGTGCCAGCATCCCTTCTCGAGGTACCAATCAGCCCCAGCATTTT; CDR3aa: CASIPSRGTNQPQHF
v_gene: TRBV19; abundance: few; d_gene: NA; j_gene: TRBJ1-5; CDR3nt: TGTGCCAGTAGTATAGGCGCCAGGAGCAATCAGCCCCAGCATTTT; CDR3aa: CASSIGARSNQPQHF
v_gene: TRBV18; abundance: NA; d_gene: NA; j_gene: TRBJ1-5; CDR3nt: TGTGCCAGCTCACCACTGTCAGCGAGTTCGCCCCAGCATTTT; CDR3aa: CASSPLSASSPQHF
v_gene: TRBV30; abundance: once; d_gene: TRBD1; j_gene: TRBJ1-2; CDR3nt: TGTGCCTGGAGTACAGGGGGTGGCTACACCTTC; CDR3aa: CAWSTGGGYTF
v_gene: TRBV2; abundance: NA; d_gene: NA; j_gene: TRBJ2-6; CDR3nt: TGTGCCAGCTATATGGCCTCTGGGGCCAACGTCCTGACTTTC; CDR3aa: CASYMASGANVLTF
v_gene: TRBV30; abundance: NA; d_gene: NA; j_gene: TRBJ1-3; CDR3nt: TGTGCCTGGAGTGTGGCCGGGGTATCTGGAAACACCATATATTTT; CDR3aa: CAWSVAGVSGNTIYF
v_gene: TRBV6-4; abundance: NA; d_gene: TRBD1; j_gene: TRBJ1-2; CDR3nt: TGTGCCAGCAGAAAGGACAGGGAGGGCTATGGCTACACCTTC; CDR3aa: CASRKDREGYGYTF
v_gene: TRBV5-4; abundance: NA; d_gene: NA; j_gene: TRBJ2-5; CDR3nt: TGTGCCAGCAGCTTGCCGCGGCTTGGGGGCAAAGAGACCCAGTACTTC; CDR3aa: CASSLPRLGGKETQYF
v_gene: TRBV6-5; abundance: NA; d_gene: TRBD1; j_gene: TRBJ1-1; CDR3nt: TGTGCCAGCAGTCCCCGACCAGGGGGGAACACTGAAGCTTTCTTT; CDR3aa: CASSPRPGGNTEAFF
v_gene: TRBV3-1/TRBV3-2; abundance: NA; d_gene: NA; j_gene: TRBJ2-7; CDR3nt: TGTGCCAGCAGCCAAGATTGGCAGGCCGGAATTCACGAGCAGTACTTC; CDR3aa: CASSQDWQAGIHEQYF
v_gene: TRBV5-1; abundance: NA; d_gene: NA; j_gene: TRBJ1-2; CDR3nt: TGCGCCAGCTACGCAGGCAATCACTATGGCTACACCTTC; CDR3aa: CASYAGNHYGYTF